The next 5 T cell receptor beta chains were all read from a single sample in a study of Graves' ophthalmopathy and Graves' hyperthyroidism. Using RNA transcripts, the TCR beta CDR3 regions were amplified. HTBI-primed first-round RT-PCR preceded second-round multiplex PCR. TCRdb re-analysed the multiplex PCR reads in MiXCR, keeping a single row per CDR3 protein. This sample has about 380,000 distinct CDR3 sequences, with less than 20% found just once. The sequenced sample consisted of peripheral blood. The receptors were gathered from a woman in her late teens or twenties with stable Graves' hyperthyroidism.

There are many counts of this clonotype. This CDR3 is CASSMATGRDYGYTF. The CDR3 coding sequence is TGTGCCAGTAGTATGGCCACAGGGCGTGACTATGGCTACACCTTC. V is TRBV19 and J is TRBJ1-2, with D perhaps TRBD1 (6 bases). Per the germline V gene, CDR1 is LNHDA and CDR2 is SQIVND (reference sequence). The CDR3 spans 15 residues. V lost 3 bases, J lost 3 bases, and 14 bases lay in between. The full variable domain, with the rest looked up from reference TRBV19 and TRBJ1-2, is DGGITQSPKYLFRKEGQNVTLSCEQNLNHDAMYWYRQDPGQGLRLIYYSQIVNDFQKGDIAEGYSVSREKKESFPLTVTSAQKNPTAFYLCASSMATGRDYGYTFGSGTRLTVV.

This clonotype occurred many times. The genes are TRBV25-1 and TRBJ1-1; D may be TRBD1 (5 bases). The CDR3 loop spans 14 amino acids. Trimming left V 1 base short and J 3 bases short, with 9 bases between. The germline CDR1 and CDR2 sequences are MGHDK and SYGVNS. CDR3 in DNA: TGTGCCAGCAGTGAATGGGGCAGGGACACTGAAGCTTTCTTT. This encodes CASSEWGRDTEAFF.

The genes are TRBV11-2 and TRBJ2-3; a weak D match, TRBD2 (7 bases). Trimming pared 0 bases from V and 7 bases from J, leaving 14 bases between. Germline CDR1 reads SGHAT; CDR2 reads FQNNGV. The CDR3 is made up of 15 amino acids. The CDR3 DNA reads TGTGCCAGCAGCTTAGAGGCGGGGGCCCGACATACGCAGTATTTT. It yields the protein CASSLEAGARHTQYF.

This sequence joins TRBV12-3 or TRBV12-4 and TRBJ2-7; TRBD2 agrees at 12 bases. J gave up 7 bases and V 6 bases, and 10 bases lay outside the gene matches. The CDR3 sequence is 15 residues long. CDR3 nucleotide sequence: TGTGCCAGCAGCCGACTAGCGGGGGATACCTTGGAGCAGTACTTC. Translating gives CASSRLAGDTLEQYF.

In its sample, this clonotype was seen many times. The gene calls are TRBV7-2 and TRBJ2-7; D is unresolved. This CDR3 spans 12 amino acids. Germline-derived CDR1 and CDR2 are SGHTA and FQGNSA. Trimming pared 5 bases from V and 0 bases from J, leaving 5 bases between. CDR3: CASSTSSYEQYF. The CDR3 bases are TGTGCCAGCAGCACAAGCTCCTACGAGCAGTACTTC.